The entry below describes one TCR beta chain. PCR amplification relied on 60 Vbeta primers (plus 13 Jbeta primers). The method was immunoSEQ multiplex PCR; TCRdb's version includes in-frame clones alone and lacks a portion of them. In the table there are roughly 120,000 clones, under 70% of which are singletons. Germline CDR1 is LNHDA and CDR2 is SQIVND (reference sequence). The CDR3 totals 15 residues. Trimming removed 1 base at V and 4 bases at J, with 11 bases between. This sample is part of a study of cytomegalovirus exposure and HLA in healthy donors. Study-level information: Among about 179 million T cells, an earlier analysis found roughly 120 million unique TCR beta sequences. Samples from HLA-typed donors yielded about 85 million unique TCRs in an early data release.

Healthy people donating bone marrow made up the donors. The clonotype comes from a man in his thirties or forties in good health and CMV-seropositive. This chain joins TRBV19 and TRBJ1-5; maybe TRBD1 (5 bases). Sequenced sample: PBMCs. As DNA, the CDR3 is TGTGCCAGTAGTATAGGTCCCTCAGGGAATCAGCCCCAGCATTTT. Encoded protein: CASSIGPSGNQPQHF.